This is a list of T cell receptor beta chains from one sample in a study of blood T cell repertoires in COVID-19. TCRdb's copy holds only in-frame clones and misses some; the assay was immunoSEQ multiplex PCR. In the table there are around 90,000 clones, 81% of which are singletons. Sequenced material: peripheral blood. Source of these receptors: a human donor in a cohort sampled during active COVID-19. CDR3s include the opening cysteine and the closing phenylalanine or tryptophan. The order of the fields is D gene, J gene, CDR3 length, clone size, V gene, CDR3 DNA, CDR3 protein. A D gene is named only where the DNA matches it firmly. Expanded clones are given a class, and other clones once, few, many or no size at all.

d_call: TRBD1
j_call: TRBJ1-2
cdr3_length: 18
clone_size: -
v_call: TRBV7-9
cdr3_nt: TGTGCCAGCAGCTTATACCGATTGAGGACAGGGGCGGACTATGGCTACACCTTC
cdr3_aa: CASSLYRLRTGADYGYTF

d_call: TRBD1
j_call: TRBJ2-7
cdr3_length: 16
clone_size: -
v_call: TRBV5-1
cdr3_nt: TGCGCCAGCAGCTTGTTTCAAACAGGGGCCCCCTACGAGCAGTACTTC
cdr3_aa: CASSLFQTGAPYEQYF

d_call: TRBD1
j_call: TRBJ1-5
cdr3_length: 13
clone_size: -
v_call: TRBV30
cdr3_nt: TGTGCCTGGAGCCAAACAGGGGATCAGCCCCAGCATTTT
cdr3_aa: CAWSQTGDQPQHF

d_call: TRBD1
j_call: TRBJ2-7
cdr3_length: 15
clone_size: -
v_call: TRBV18
cdr3_nt: TGTGCCAGCTCACGAGCGGGACAGGGGTTGTACGAGCAGTACTTC
cdr3_aa: CASSRAGQGLYEQYF

d_call: TRBD2
j_call: TRBJ2-3
cdr3_length: 14
clone_size: -
v_call: TRBV10-3
cdr3_nt: TGTGCCATCAGTCTAGCGGGGGGGCGGGATACGCAGTATTTT
cdr3_aa: CAISLAGGRDTQYF

d_call: -
j_call: TRBJ2-2
cdr3_length: 13
clone_size: -
v_call: TRBV11-1
cdr3_nt: TGTGCCAGCAGCTTAGTAAACACCGGGGAGCTGTTTTTT
cdr3_aa: CASSLVNTGELFF

d_call: TRBD2
j_call: TRBJ2-1
cdr3_length: 17
clone_size: -
v_call: TRBV7-2
cdr3_nt: TGTGCCAGCAGCTCGGGACTAGCGGGGGGCCCTTCAGGTGAGCAGTTCTTC
cdr3_aa: CASSSGLAGGPSGEQFF

d_call: -
j_call: TRBJ1-2
cdr3_length: 14
clone_size: -
v_call: TRBV6-5
cdr3_nt: TGTGCCAGCAGTTCGATGGGGGGTGCCTATGGCTACACCTTC
cdr3_aa: CASSSMGGAYGYTF

d_call: -
j_call: TRBJ1-2
cdr3_length: 13
clone_size: -
v_call: TRBV6-2/TRBV6-3
cdr3_nt: TGTGCCAGCACCTACTCTGAGGGCCTTGGCTACACCTTC
cdr3_aa: CASTYSEGLGYTF

d_call: TRBD2
j_call: TRBJ2-3
cdr3_length: 16
clone_size: -
v_call: TRBV18
cdr3_nt: TGTGCCAGCTCACCCGGTGGCGGGGGGGCAACAGATACGCAGTATTTT
cdr3_aa: CASSPGGGGATDTQYF

d_call: TRBD1
j_call: TRBJ2-7
cdr3_length: 14
clone_size: -
v_call: TRBV7-2
cdr3_nt: TGTGCCAGCAGTTCCGGGACAGGGCATGGGGAGCAGTACTTC
cdr3_aa: CASSSGTGHGEQYF

d_call: TRBD1
j_call: TRBJ1-2
cdr3_length: 16
clone_size: -
v_call: TRBV4-1
cdr3_nt: TGCGCCAGCAGCCAGGCCCCGGGACAGGGAAAGTATGGCTACACCTTC
cdr3_aa: CASSQAPGQGKYGYTF

d_call: -
j_call: TRBJ1-2
cdr3_length: 14
clone_size: -
v_call: TRBV19
cdr3_nt: TGTGCCAGTAGTATAGATGAAACAGATAATGGCTACACCTTC
cdr3_aa: CASSIDETDNGYTF

d_call: TRBD1
j_call: TRBJ1-2
cdr3_length: 14
clone_size: -
v_call: TRBV6-5
cdr3_nt: TGTGCCAGCAGGACAGGGATCAGGGGCTATGGCTACACCTTC
cdr3_aa: CASRTGIRGYGYTF

d_call: TRBD1
j_call: TRBJ2-6
cdr3_length: 15
clone_size: -
v_call: TRBV6-5
cdr3_nt: TGTGCCACCAGACAGGGGAGCTCTGGGGCCAACGTCCTGACTTTC
cdr3_aa: CATRQGSSGANVLTF

d_call: -
j_call: TRBJ1-2
cdr3_length: 14
clone_size: -
v_call: TRBV10-3
cdr3_nt: TGTGCCATCAGTGACCCAACAGGGCTCGGTGGCTACACCTTC
cdr3_aa: CAISDPTGLGGYTF

d_call: TRBD1
j_call: TRBJ1-2
cdr3_length: 15
clone_size: -
v_call: TRBV6-5
cdr3_nt: TGTGCCAGCAGGGCTGCGGGACAGGGTGACTATGGCTACACCTTC
cdr3_aa: CASRAAGQGDYGYTF

d_call: -
j_call: TRBJ2-6
cdr3_length: 21
clone_size: few
v_call: TRBV24-1
cdr3_nt: TGTGCCTCGCAACCTGGCCCCCACAGGCCCGAGGGACTCTCTGGGGCCAACGTCCTGACTTTC
cdr3_aa: CASQPGPHRPEGLSGANVLTF

d_call: -
j_call: TRBJ1-2
cdr3_length: 15
clone_size: -
v_call: TRBV7-9
cdr3_nt: TGTGCCAGTCACAATGGGGGCAGACCTAACTATGGCTACACCTTC
cdr3_aa: CASHNGGRPNYGYTF

d_call: TRBD2
j_call: TRBJ2-1
cdr3_length: 15
clone_size: -
v_call: TRBV19
cdr3_nt: TGTGCCAGTAGTAACGGACTAGCCCCCTACAATGAGCAGTTCTTC
cdr3_aa: CASSNGLAPYNEQFF

d_call: -
j_call: TRBJ1-2
cdr3_length: 13
clone_size: -
v_call: TRBV18
cdr3_nt: TGTGCCAGCTCACCGTCGGAGAACTATGGCTACACCTTC
cdr3_aa: CASSPSENYGYTF

d_call: TRBD2
j_call: TRBJ2-1
cdr3_length: 15
clone_size: -
v_call: TRBV7-6
cdr3_nt: TGTGCCAGCAGCTCCCTAGCGGGGTCCTACAATGAGCAGTTCTTC
cdr3_aa: CASSSLAGSYNEQFF

d_call: TRBD2
j_call: TRBJ2-7
cdr3_length: 15
clone_size: -
v_call: TRBV6-5
cdr3_nt: TGTGCCAGCGCACTAGCGGGGGACCCCTCCTACGAGCAGTACTTC
cdr3_aa: CASALAGDPSYEQYF

d_call: TRBD1
j_call: TRBJ2-7
cdr3_length: 14
clone_size: -
v_call: TRBV19
cdr3_nt: TGTGCCAGTAGTATAGCCGGGACAGGCAACGAGCAGTACTTC
cdr3_aa: CASSIAGTGNEQYF

d_call: -
j_call: TRBJ1-1
cdr3_length: 16
clone_size: -
v_call: TRBV5-6
cdr3_nt: TGTGCCAGCAGCTACAATGCGCCCGGGATCCGGACTGAAGCTTTCTTT
cdr3_aa: CASSYNAPGIRTEAFF

d_call: -
j_call: TRBJ2-1
cdr3_length: 13
clone_size: -
v_call: TRBV5-1
cdr3_nt: TGCGCCAGCAGCGAACAGGGTTCGAGTGAGCAGTTCTTC
cdr3_aa: CASSEQGSSEQFF

d_call: -
j_call: TRBJ1-5
cdr3_length: 13
clone_size: -
v_call: TRBV12-3/TRBV12-4
cdr3_nt: TGTGCCAGCACGAACAGGGAGATTTTTCCCCAGCATTTT
cdr3_aa: CASTNREIFPQHF

d_call: TRBD1
j_call: TRBJ1-5
cdr3_length: 16
clone_size: -
v_call: TRBV18
cdr3_nt: TGTGCCAGCTCACCCCCCGGGACAGGGAAGTACCAGCCCCAGCATTTT
cdr3_aa: CASSPPGTGKYQPQHF

d_call: TRBD1
j_call: TRBJ1-2
cdr3_length: 17
clone_size: -
v_call: TRBV28
cdr3_nt: TGTGCCAGCAGTGCAACCACCGGGACAGGGGGCGTCCATGGCTACACCTTC
cdr3_aa: CASSATTGTGGVHGYTF

d_call: -
j_call: TRBJ1-5
cdr3_length: 14
clone_size: -
v_call: TRBV12-5
cdr3_nt: TGTGCTAGTGTTTTCTACAGTCCGAATCAGCCCCAGCATTTT
cdr3_aa: CASVFYSPNQPQHF